Each of the 17 T cell receptor beta chains below was sequenced from the same sample in a study of blood T cell repertoires in COVID-19. Some clones are missing from TCRdb's copy, which holds only in-frame ones; the method was immunoSEQ multiplex PCR. The sample lists about 220,000 clones, approximately 81% occurring once. Specimen: peripheral blood. The receptor set was obtained from a woman aged 80 or over with acute or convalescent COVID-19.

This clone has only a few counts. V gene TRBV28 combines with J gene TRBJ2-7; D might be TRBD2 (5 bases). The V and J ends lost 4 bases and 3 bases respectively, with 13 bases between them. CDR3 size: 14 residues. Germline values: CDR1 MDHEN, CDR2 SYDVKM. The DNA of the CDR3 is TGTGCCAGCAGTTCTGGACTTCAAGTCTACGAGCAGTACTTC. Its translation is CASSSGLQVYEQYF.

The chain recombines TRBV18 with TRBJ2-5, with D uncertain. This CDR3 has 14 residues. Germline V gene lookup returns CDR1 KGHSH and CDR2 LQKENI. Trimming took 2 bases from V and 0 from J, leaving 7 bases between them. CDR3 residues: CASSPGQNQETQYF. The DNA for the CDR3 is TGTGCCAGCTCACCAGGGCAGAACCAAGAGACCCAGTACTTC.

The chain is built from TRBV19 and TRBJ1-2, with a tentative D call TRBD1 (6 bases). CDR3 length: 15 residues. V gave up 5 bases and J gave up 6 bases, with 19 bases separating them. Germline V CDR1 and CDR2: LNHDA, SQIVND (reference sequence). CDR3 bases: TGTGCCAGTAGTCGAGGGCTCTCAGCAGGGGATGGCTACACCTTC. It encodes CASSRGLSAGDGYTF.

The chain couples TRBV29-1 to TRBJ2-7, with a possible D match to TRBD2 (6 bases). V was clipped by 4 bases and J by 8 bases, with 9 bases between them. Germline V gives CDR1 SQVTM, CDR2 ANQGSEA. CDR3 length: 10 amino acids. The CDR3 region has the DNA TGCAGCGTTGCGGAGGGCAAGCAGTACTTC. This translates into CSVAEGKQYF.

The rearrangement joins TRBV5-1 to TRBJ1-1, with no clear D. V lost 4 bases, J lost 1 base, and 11 bases lay in between. This CDR3 has 14 residues. In germline, CDR1 is SGHRS, CDR2 YFSETQ. The CDR3 coding sequence is TGCGCCAGCAGCGTGCCGAGTGGGAACACTGAAGCTTTCTTT. The encoded protein is CASSVPSGNTEAFF.

The V call is TRBV18, the J call TRBJ1-2, with 7 positions matching TRBD1. The trim removed 3 bases at V and 4 bases at J, leaving 2 bases unmatched. The V gene's germline CDR1 is KGHSH and CDR2 LQKENI. The CDR3 loop spans 13 amino acids. In DNA form, the CDR3 reads TGTGCCAGCTCACCGACAGGGCCCTATGGCTACACCTTC. Protein product: CASSPTGPYGYTF.

This clone has a handful of counts. In nucleotides, the CDR3 is TGTGCCAGCAGCTTCACGGGAACTAATGAAAAACTGTTTTTT. Its protein product is CASSFTGTNEKLFF. The V gene is TRBV5-4, the J gene TRBJ1-4; D is uncertain. Germline V gene sequence: CDR1 SGHNT, CDR2 YYREEE (reference sequence). This CDR3 spans 14 amino acids. V lost 2 bases and J lost 1, with 6 bases in between.

The V and J genes are TRBV29-1 and TRBJ1-2; no firm D call. V was shortened by 4 bases and J by 0 bases, with 12 bases between the two germline ends. Germline-derived CDR1 and CDR2 are SQVTM and ANQGSEA. This CDR3 is 14 amino acids long. CDR3 amino acids: CSVVPQEANYGYTF. The CDR3 nucleotides are TGCAGCGTTGTTCCTCAGGAGGCTAACTATGGCTACACCTTC.

This rearrangement joins TRBV2 to TRBJ1-1; 11 nucleotides agree with TRBD1. With V trimmed by 8 bases and J by 2 bases, 10 bases remained unmatched. Germline values: CDR1 SNHLY, CDR2 FYNNEI. This CDR3 is built from 16 residues. The CDR3 spells CASVRGTGGRNTEAFF. As DNA, the CDR3 is TGTGCCAGCGTACGTGGGACAGGGGGAAGAAACACTGAAGCTTTCTTT.

DNA of the CDR3: TGTGCCAGCAGCGTAGCGCGGGACAGCCCTATAAACTATGGCTACACCTTC. Translated: CASSVARDSPINYGYTF. V usage is TRBV9 and J usage is TRBJ1-2, with 7 nucleotides matching TRBD1. V gave up 0 bases and J gave up 2 bases; unmatched junction bases: 10. Germline V gene data show CDR1 as SGDLS and CDR2 as YYNGEE. The CDR3 contains 17 residues.

This rearrangement joins TRBV28 to TRBJ2-7; a weak D match, TRBD2 (5 bases). Germline V gene lookup returns CDR1 MDHEN and CDR2 SYDVKM. The CDR3 spans 13 residues. With 6 bases removed from V and 4 bases from J, the gap between germline ends came to 13 bases. Here the CDR3 DNA reads TGTGCCAGCAGAAGAGCTCGGGAATACGAGCAGTACTTC. Its protein product is CASRRAREYEQYF.

The chain carries TRBV5-8 and TRBJ2-2; D is possibly TRBD2 (5 bases). Germline loops: CDR1 SGHTS, CDR2 YDEGEE. CDR3 length equals 15 residues. The V gene lost 0 bases and the J gene lost 8 bases, with 14 bases spanning the gap. The CDR3 reads CASSLAGDGQGELFF. CDR3 DNA sequence: TGTGCCAGCAGCTTGGCCGGGGATGGCCAGGGGGAGCTGTTTTTT.

The V and J genes are TRBV7-2 and TRBJ2-3; 7 nucleotides agree with TRBD2. Trimming removed 0 bases from V and 2 bases from J; junction bases left unmatched: 2. There are 15 residues in the CDR3. The germline V gene has CDR1 SGHTA and CDR2 FQGNSA. CDR3: CASSLAGGYTDTQYF. The CDR3 DNA sequence: TGTGCCAGCAGCTTAGCGGGGGGGTACACAGATACGCAGTATTTT.

The CDR3 here is CASGSSEVGTQYF. The CDR3 nucleotides are TGTGCCAGCGGAAGCAGCGAAGTAGGGACCCAGTACTTC. The chain has TRBV2 and TRBJ2-5; D gene ambiguous. V was shortened by 8 bases and J by 7 bases, with 17 bases between the two germline ends. This CDR3 has 13 residues. CDR1 is SNHLY and CDR2 is FYNNEI in the germline V gene. Based on the CDR3 plus reference TRBV2 and TRBJ2-5, the full variable domain is EPEVTQTPSHQVTQMGQEVILRCVPISNHLYFYWYRQILGQKVEFLVSFYNNEISEKSEIFDDQFSVERPDGSNFTLKIRSTKLEDSAMYFCASGSSEVGTQYFGPGTRLLVL.

The CDR3 coding sequence is TGTGCCAGCACCGCCGGGACAGCTAATGAAAAACTGTTTTTT. This encodes CASTAGTANEKLFF. The V and J genes are TRBV28 and TRBJ1-4; 7 bases match TRBD1. V lost 7 bases to trimming and J lost 3 bases; unmatched junction nucleotides: 5. The CDR3 is 14 residues long. The germline CDR1 and CDR2 sequences are MDHEN and SYDVKM. The variable domain in full, with the rest retrieved from reference TRBV28 and TRBJ1-4, is DVKVTQSSRYLVKRTGEKVFLECVQDMDHENMFWYRQDPGLGLRLIYFSYDVKMKEKGDIPEGYSVSREKKERFSLILESASTNQTSMYLCASTAGTANEKLFFGSGTQLSVL.

The V gene is TRBV3-1 (or the pseudogene TRBV3-2), the J gene TRBJ1-1; 9 positions agree with TRBD1. In germline, CDR1 is LGHDT, CDR2 YNNKEL (reference sequence). The CDR3 spans 14 residues. V trimming: 5 bases; J trimming: 7 bases; junction bases outside the gene matches: 8. CDR3 nucleotide sequence: TGTGCCAGCAGCTCCCGGGACAGGGCAGGTGAAGCTTTCTTT. It specifies CASSSRDRAGEAFF.

The CDR3 DNA is TGTGCCAGCAGCCCCGCGCTAGTGAGGGCGGGGCAGTATTTT. Its protein is CASSPALVRAGQYF. The gene calls are TRBV11-2 and TRBJ2-3, with TRBD2 as a possible D gene (5 bases). The CDR3 is 14 residues long. Trimming pared 5 bases from V and 11 bases from J, leaving 20 bases between. CDR1 and CDR2 (germline): SGHAT, FQNNGV.